What follows are 23 T cell receptor beta chains derived from one specimen sequenced in a study of blood T cell repertoires in COVID-19. TCRdb's table, derived via immunoSEQ multiplex PCR, lists solely in-frame clones and lacks some. The sample consists of about 280,000 clones, approximately 86% of them appearing once. The sequenced sample was peripheral blood. The origin of the receptors is a young woman who had recovered from COVID-19.

This clone was recorded only once. CDR3 coding DNA: TGTGCCAGTAGTATGCAGGGATATACTGAAGCTTTCTTT. This sequence encodes CASSMQGYTEAFF. The chain carries TRBV19 and TRBJ1-1; tentative D call: TRBD1 (5 bases). The V end was cut by 3 bases, the J end by 5 bases, with 10 bases between. Germline V CDR1 and CDR2: LNHDA, SQIVND (reference sequence). This CDR3 is built from 13 residues.

V gene TRBV2 combines with J gene TRBJ1-1; D gene uncertain. The germline gives CDR1 SNHLY, CDR2 FYNNEI. The CDR3 runs to 14 residues. Between the trimmed V and J ends, which lost 5 bases and 3 bases, there was a span of 13 bases. The CDR3 loop is CASSYSGEDTEAFF. CDR3 DNA sequence: TGTGCCAGCAGTTACAGCGGGGAGGACACTGAAGCTTTCTTT.

V and J are TRBV5-6 and TRBJ1-2, with D tentatively TRBD1 (5 bases). V dropped 0 bases and J dropped 5 bases, with 17 bases sitting between them. This CDR3 is built from 16 residues. The germline V gene has CDR1 SGHDT and CDR2 YYEEEE. CDR3 nucleotide sequence: TGTGCCAGCAGCTTGGAGTTGGGGGGTAACTATTATGGCTACACCTTC. Its protein is CASSLELGGNYYGYTF.

V usage is TRBV7-9 and J usage is TRBJ2-5, with 10 bases lining up with TRBD2. This CDR3 contains 15 residues. With 4 bases clipped from V and 5 bases from J, the junction kept 7 bases outside the gene matches. The V gene's germline CDR1 is SEHNR and CDR2 FQNEAQ (reference sequence). The CDR3 protein is CASSWAGTSVETQYF. The CDR3 nucleotides are TGTGCCAGCAGCTGGGCCGGGACTAGCGTGGAGACCCAGTACTTC.

The rearrangement uses TRBV5-1 and TRBJ2-5; 7 bases are shared with TRBD1. V dropped 4 bases and J dropped 5; count of bases not matched to a gene: 8. Germline lookup yields CDR1 SGHRS and CDR2 YFSETQ. The CDR3 is 14 residues long. CDR3 amino acids: CASSGSTGSETQYF. The CDR3 DNA reads TGCGCCAGCAGCGGATCGACAGGGAGTGAGACCCAGTACTTC.

The chain employs TRBV11-2 and TRBJ1-2; maybe TRBD1 (5 bases). V was trimmed by 1 base and J by 3 bases, leaving 9 bases between them. This CDR3 contains 14 residues. CDR1 is SGHAT and CDR2 is FQNNGV in the germline V gene. DNA of the CDR3: TGTGCCAGCAGCTTAGTCCGACAGCACTATGGCTACACCTTC. Translating it yields CASSLVRQHYGYTF.

The chain has TRBV18 and TRBJ2-7; possible D gene TRBD1, 5 bases. V lost 2 bases to trimming and J lost 5 bases, with 16 bases between them. CDR3 length equals 15 residues. Germline V gives CDR1 KGHSH, CDR2 LQKENI. The CDR3 region is CASSPGVSRVDEQYF. CDR3 bases: TGTGCCAGCTCACCAGGGGTCTCCAGGGTAGACGAGCAGTACTTC. The entire variable domain, with the rest obtained from reference TRBV18 and TRBJ2-7, is as follows: NAGVMQNPRHLVRRRGQEARLRCSPMKGHSHVYWYRQLPEEGLKFMVYLQKENIIDESGMPKERFSAEFPKEGPSILRIQQVVRGDSAAYFCASSPGVSRVDEQYFGPGTRLTVT.

This clone occurred a few times. The V and J genes are TRBV5-6 and TRBJ2-7; D remains ambiguous. CDR1 SGHDT and CDR2 YYEEEE come from the germline V gene. Trimming took 1 base from V and 2 from J, leaving 10 bases between them. The CDR3 is made up of 14 amino acids. The CDR3 is CASSLFSTAYEQYF. The CDR3 DNA reads TGTGCCAGCAGCTTGTTCAGCACAGCCTACGAGCAGTACTTC.

The V gene is TRBV28, the J gene TRBJ1-1, with no clear D. CDR3 length equals 11 residues. V was trimmed by 7 bases and J by 8 bases, leaving 11 bases between them. The V gene's germline CDR1 is MDHEN and CDR2 SYDVKM. CDR3 DNA sequence: TGTGCCAGCATGACGGGTCAAGAAGCTTTCTTT. Translating it yields CASMTGQEAFF.

A single count supports this clone. J is TRBJ1-2 and V is TRBV27; TRBD1 matches at 9 bases. CDR1 MNHEY and CDR2 SMNVEV come from the germline V gene (reference sequence). This CDR3 is 14 amino acids long. V shed 10 bases, J shed 8 bases, and the junction held 14 bases outside the gene matches. The CDR3 region is CATMGTGYIGGYTF. The CDR3 bases are TGTGCCACCATGGGGACAGGGTATATTGGCGGCTACACCTTC.

This clone was observed once. The chain has TRBV7-2 and TRBJ2-1; D call uncertain. Germline V lookup: CDR1 SGHTA, CDR2 FQGNSA. The CDR3 runs 18 residues. V lost 0 bases to trimming and J lost 0 bases, with 15 bases between them. The CDR3, as DNA: TGTGCCAGCAGCTTAGCACTTTGGAGTTCAAGCTCCTACAATGAGCAGTTCTTC. Translation gives CASSLALWSSSSYNEQFF.

The chain is built from TRBV5-6 and TRBJ2-2, with D hard to call. The CDR3 length is 12 residues. The V gene lost 2 bases and the J gene lost 6 bases, with 5 bases spanning the gap. Germline V gives CDR1 SGHDT, CDR2 YYEEEE. CDR3: CASSLEAGELFF. In nucleotides, the CDR3 is TGTGCCAGCAGCTTAGAGGCCGGGGAGCTGTTTTTT.

The CDR3 loop is CATSAPGLNEQFF. In DNA form, the CDR3 reads TGTGCCACCAGTGCCCCCGGACTCAATGAGCAGTTCTTC. The V gene is TRBV24-1, the J gene TRBJ2-1; TRBD2 is a possible D gene (5 bases). There are 13 residues in the CDR3. The V gene's germline CDR1 is KGHDR and CDR2 SFDVKD. V lost 5 bases and J 6 bases, leaving 10 bases between the germline ends.

V and J are TRBV4-3 and TRBJ1-1, with D unresolved. V was cut by 2 bases and J by 1 base, with 8 bases left in between. The CDR3 spans 14 residues. Germline loops: CDR1 LGHNA, CDR2 YSLEER. The CDR3 loop is CASSQPGGNTEAFF. The CDR3 DNA follows: TGCGCCAGCAGCCAACCGGGAGGGAACACTGAAGCTTTCTTT.

The rearrangement uses TRBV5-1 and TRBJ1-4; 10 bases fit TRBD1. With V trimmed by 6 bases and J by 8 bases, 10 bases remained unmatched. The CDR3 contains 15 residues. Germline V CDR1 and CDR2: SGHRS, YFSETQ. This CDR3 is CASTSGTGEGEKLFF. CDR3 nucleotide sequence: TGCGCCAGCACGTCCGGGACAGGGGAGGGGGAAAAACTGTTTTTT.

The J gene is TRBJ2-7, the V gene TRBV19, with a weak D call TRBD2 (6 bases). V lost 3 bases to trimming and J lost 6 bases, with 12 bases between them. This CDR3 has 13 residues. Germline assignment: CDR1 LNHDA and CDR2 SQIVND (reference sequence). For the CDR3, the DNA is TGTGCCAGTAGTATGGGACTTCTCGGCGAGCAGTACTTC. Its translation is CASSMGLLGEQYF.

This clone was seen a few times. The chain employs TRBV27 and TRBJ1-5; the D gene is possibly TRBD1 (6 bases). The CDR3 is 14 residues long. CDR1 and CDR2 from the germline V gene are MNHEY and SMNVEV (reference sequence). The ends were cut back, 6 bases at V and 6 bases at J, with 15 bases in the middle. The CDR3 here is CASSPDSPTQPQHF. In nucleotides, the CDR3 is TGTGCCAGCAGCCCGGACAGCCCTACTCAGCCCCAGCATTTT.

The chain combines TRBV7-2 with TRBJ1-6; perhaps TRBD1 as D (5 bases). V lost 2 bases to trimming and J lost 10 bases, with 12 bases between them. The length of the CDR3 is 14 residues. Germline CDR1 is SGHTA and CDR2 is FQGNSA. DNA for the CDR3: TGTGCCAGCAGCTTAACCCAGGGTCGGTCACCCCTCCACTTT. Protein sequence: CASSLTQGRSPLHF.

This chain connects TRBV2 to TRBJ2-7; D is ambiguous. In germline, CDR1 is SNHLY, CDR2 FYNNEI. Deletions cut 4 bases from V and 9 bases from J, with 19 bases between. The CDR3 is made up of 14 amino acids. The CDR3: CASSVLSTYGGQYF. Written as DNA, the CDR3 is TGTGCCAGCAGTGTTTTGAGTACCTACGGCGGGCAGTACTTC.

Only one count was recorded for this clone. The chain employs TRBV2 and TRBJ2-7; 9 nucleotides agree with TRBD2. Germline V gene lookup returns CDR1 SNHLY and CDR2 FYNNEI. V lost 1 base, J lost 3 bases, and 4 bases stayed unmatched. The CDR3 length is 15 residues. CDR3 in amino acids: CASSEGASGVYEQYF. DNA for the CDR3: TGTGCCAGCAGTGAAGGCGCTAGCGGGGTCTACGAGCAGTACTTC.

This clone is a singleton in its sample. The V call is TRBV6-4, the J call TRBJ2-3; the match to TRBD2 covers 9 bases. In germline, CDR1 is MRHNA, CDR2 SNTAGT. This CDR3 comprises 15 residues. With 0 bases clipped from V and 6 bases from J, the junction kept 4 bases outside the gene matches. CDR3: CASSDSTSGPDTQYF. The CDR3 coding sequence is TGTGCCAGCAGTGACTCAACTAGCGGGCCCGATACGCAGTATTTT.

This sequence joins TRBV6-5 and TRBJ2-7, with D possibly being TRBD1 (6 bases). The V end was cut by 6 bases, the J end by 2 bases, with 11 bases between. CDR1 and CDR2 (germline): MNHEY, SVGAGI. CDR3 length: 13 amino acids. The CDR3 DNA reads as TGTGCCAGCAGAAACGGACAGACCTACGAGCAGTACTTC. It codes for CASRNGQTYEQYF.

The chain links TRBV4-2 to TRBJ1-1; 7 positions match TRBD1. V was pared by 3 bases and J by 8 bases, with 6 bases of the junction left unmatched. Per germline, CDR1 LGHNA and CDR2 YNFKEQ. CDR3 length: 13 residues. The CDR3 region is CASSHWDSPEAFF. The CDR3 region has the DNA TGTGCCAGCAGCCATTGGGACAGCCCCGAAGCTTTCTTT.